Many counts were recorded for the clone carrying this T cell receptor beta chain. Its target is not known. With the read ending 3 residues before the CDR3 end, the germline J gene is used to fill in that end. This record comes from a study of T cell clonality in common variable immunodeficiency. General study points: CVID patient heterogeneity limited repertoire-clinical complication correlations.

CDR1 is KGHSH, CDR2 LQKENI, per germline. The CDR3 covers 14 residues. Trimming stripped 2 bases from V and 2 bases from J, with 9 bases between. The protocol was immunoSEQ multiplex PCR, while the TCRdb copy is restricted to in-frame clones and leaves out a portion. Captured here are some 52,000 clones, none seen once; the top ten comprise approximately 3%. The sequence was obtained from a person aged 18 to 75 in good health. The chain carries TRBV18 and TRBJ1-1; possibly TRBD1 for D (6 bases). Input material: peripheral blood mononuclear cells. The sequenced part of the CDR3 DNA is TGTGCCAGCTCACCAGGACAGCAAAACACTGAA. This gives the protein CASSPGQQNTE. The whole CDR3 region reads CASSPGQQNTEAFF.